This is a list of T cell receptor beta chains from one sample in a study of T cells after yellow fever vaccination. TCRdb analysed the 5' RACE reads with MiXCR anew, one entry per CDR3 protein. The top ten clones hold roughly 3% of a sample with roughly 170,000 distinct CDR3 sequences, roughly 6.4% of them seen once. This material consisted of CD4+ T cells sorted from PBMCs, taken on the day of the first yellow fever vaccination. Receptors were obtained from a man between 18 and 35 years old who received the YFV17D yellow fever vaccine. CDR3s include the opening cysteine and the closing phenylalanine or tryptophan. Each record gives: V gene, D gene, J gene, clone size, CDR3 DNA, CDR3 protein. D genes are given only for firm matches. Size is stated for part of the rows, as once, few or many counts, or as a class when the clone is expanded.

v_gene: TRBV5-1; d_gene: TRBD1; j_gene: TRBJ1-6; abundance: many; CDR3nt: TGCGCCAGCAGCCTAGGGACAGCGAATTCACCCCTCCACTTT; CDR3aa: CASSLGTANSPLHF
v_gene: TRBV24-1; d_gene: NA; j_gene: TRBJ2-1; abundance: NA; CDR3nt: TGTGCCACCAGAAGATCAGGAAGTCCCGAGCAGTTCTTC; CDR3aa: CATRRSGSPEQFF
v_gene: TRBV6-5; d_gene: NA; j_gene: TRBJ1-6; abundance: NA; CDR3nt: TGTGCCAGCACCCGTGAGGCGGGGGGTAATTCACCCCTCCACTTT; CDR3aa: CASTREAGGNSPLHF
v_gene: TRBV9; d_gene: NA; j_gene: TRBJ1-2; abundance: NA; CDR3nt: TGTGCCAGCAGCGAGGGACCGCTGAGTGGCTACACCTTC; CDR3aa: CASSEGPLSGYTF
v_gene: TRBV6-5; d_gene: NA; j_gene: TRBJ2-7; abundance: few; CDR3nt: TGTGCCAGCAGTTATCTCCGCGGCCCGGAGGGAAACGAGCAGTACTTC; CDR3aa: CASSYLRGPEGNEQYF
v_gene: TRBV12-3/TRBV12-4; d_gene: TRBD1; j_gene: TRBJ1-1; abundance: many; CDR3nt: TGTGCCAGCAGTTTCGGCAGGGGGCTGGCTGAAGCTTTCTTT; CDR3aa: CASSFGRGLAEAFF
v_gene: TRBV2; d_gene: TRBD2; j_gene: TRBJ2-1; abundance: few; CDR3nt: TGTGCCAGCAGTCCAGCGGGGGAATCTAGTGTGCAGTTCTTC; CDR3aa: CASSPAGESSVQFF
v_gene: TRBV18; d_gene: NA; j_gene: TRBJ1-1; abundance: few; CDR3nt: TGTGCCAGCTCACCACCAGGGGTTGGGGAGAACACTGAAGCTTTCTTT; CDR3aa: CASSPPGVGENTEAFF
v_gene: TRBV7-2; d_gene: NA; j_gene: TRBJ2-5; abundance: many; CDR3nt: TGTGCCAGCAGCTTAAATTCGGCTCCACGGGGTGAGACCCAGTACTTC; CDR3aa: CASSLNSAPRGETQYF
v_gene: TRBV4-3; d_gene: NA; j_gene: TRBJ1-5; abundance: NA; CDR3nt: TGCGCCAGCAGCCAAGATTGGGGCAGGGGTAGCAATCAGCCCCAGCATTTT; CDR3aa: CASSQDWGRGSNQPQHF
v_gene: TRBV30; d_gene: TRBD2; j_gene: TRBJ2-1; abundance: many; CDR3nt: TGTGCCTGGAGTCCGCTAGCGGGGGCCAATGAGCAGTTCTTC; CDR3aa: CAWSPLAGANEQFF
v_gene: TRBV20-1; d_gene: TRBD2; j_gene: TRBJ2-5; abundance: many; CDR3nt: TGCAGTGCTAGAGCCCCAACGGGGGGGCTGGTAGGGACCCAGTACTTC; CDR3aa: CSARAPTGGLVGTQYF
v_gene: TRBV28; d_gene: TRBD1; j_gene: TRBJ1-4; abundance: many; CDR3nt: TGTGCCAGCAGATTTTTCAGGGGGGAAAAACTGTTTTTT; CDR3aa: CASRFFRGEKLFF
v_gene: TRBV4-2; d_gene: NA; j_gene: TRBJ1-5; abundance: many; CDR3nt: TGTGCCAGCAGCCAAGATTGGAGGGGCAATCAGCCCCAGCATTTT; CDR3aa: CASSQDWRGNQPQHF
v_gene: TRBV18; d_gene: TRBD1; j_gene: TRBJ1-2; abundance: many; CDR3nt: TGTGCCAGCTCACGGGAGACAGGGGATGGCTACACCTTC; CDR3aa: CASSRETGDGYTF
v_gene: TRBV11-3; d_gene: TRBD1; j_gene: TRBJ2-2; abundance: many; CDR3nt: TGTGCCAGCAGCCGACAGGGGGACACCGGGGAGCTGTTTTTT; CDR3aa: CASSRQGDTGELFF
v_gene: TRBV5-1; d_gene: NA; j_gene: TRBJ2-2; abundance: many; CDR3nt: TGCGCCAGCAGCTTGGTGGTTAGCGTCGGTGGAGGGGAGCTGTTTTTT; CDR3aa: CASSLVVSVGGGELFF
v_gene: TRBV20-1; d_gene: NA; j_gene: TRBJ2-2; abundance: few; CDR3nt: TGCAGTGCTTCTACAGGAGTACCATCGAACACCGGGGAGCTGTTTTTT; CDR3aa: CSASTGVPSNTGELFF
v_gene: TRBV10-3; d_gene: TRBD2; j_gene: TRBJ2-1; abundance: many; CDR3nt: TGTGCCATCAGCAAGACTAGCGGGAACTACAATGAGCAGTTCTTC; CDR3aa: CAISKTSGNYNEQFF
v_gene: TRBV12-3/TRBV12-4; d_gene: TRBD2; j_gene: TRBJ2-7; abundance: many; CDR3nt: TGTGCCAGCAGCCTTAGCGGGGGGGCAGACGAGCAGTACTTC; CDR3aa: CASSLSGGADEQYF
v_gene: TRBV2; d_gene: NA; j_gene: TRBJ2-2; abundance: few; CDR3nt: TGTGCCAGCATGGGGGCCACAGGGAACACCGGGGAGCTGTTTTTT; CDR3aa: CASMGATGNTGELFF
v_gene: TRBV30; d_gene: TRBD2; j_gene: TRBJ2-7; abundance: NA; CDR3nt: TGTGCCTGGAGTGTTCAACTAGCGGGGTACGAGCAGTACTTC; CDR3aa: CAWSVQLAGYEQYF
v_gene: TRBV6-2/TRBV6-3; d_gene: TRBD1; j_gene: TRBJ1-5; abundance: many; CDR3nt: TGTGCCAGCAGGCCTTGGGACAGGGGGTATCAGCCCCAGCATTTT; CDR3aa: CASRPWDRGYQPQHF
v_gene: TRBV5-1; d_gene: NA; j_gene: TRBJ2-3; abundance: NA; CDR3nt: TGCGCCAGCAGCTTGGGAACAGGGTCAGATACGCAGTATTTT; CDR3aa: CASSLGTGSDTQYF
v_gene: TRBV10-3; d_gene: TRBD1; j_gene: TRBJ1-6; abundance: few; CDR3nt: TGTGCCATCCAAGCTGGGACAGGCAATTCACCCCTCCACTTT; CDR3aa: CAIQAGTGNSPLHF
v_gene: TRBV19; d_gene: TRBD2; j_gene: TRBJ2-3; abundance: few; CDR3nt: TGTGCCAGTAGTATCGGGCTAGCGGCCACAGATACGCAGTATTTT; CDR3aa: CASSIGLAATDTQYF
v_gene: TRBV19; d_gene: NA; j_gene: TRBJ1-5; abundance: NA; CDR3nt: TGTGCCAGTAGTATAGCTGCGGGGGGCGGGCAGCCCCAGCATTTT; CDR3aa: CASSIAAGGGQPQHF
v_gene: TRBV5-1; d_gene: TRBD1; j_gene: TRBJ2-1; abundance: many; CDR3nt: TGCGCCAGCAGCTTACGGACAGGTTTTTACAATGAGCAGTTCTTC; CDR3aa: CASSLRTGFYNEQFF
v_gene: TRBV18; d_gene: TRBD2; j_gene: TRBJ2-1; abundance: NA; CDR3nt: TGTGCCAGCTCACCACCCGGGAACGGGGGGGCGAATGAGCAGTTCTTC; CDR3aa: CASSPPGNGGANEQFF